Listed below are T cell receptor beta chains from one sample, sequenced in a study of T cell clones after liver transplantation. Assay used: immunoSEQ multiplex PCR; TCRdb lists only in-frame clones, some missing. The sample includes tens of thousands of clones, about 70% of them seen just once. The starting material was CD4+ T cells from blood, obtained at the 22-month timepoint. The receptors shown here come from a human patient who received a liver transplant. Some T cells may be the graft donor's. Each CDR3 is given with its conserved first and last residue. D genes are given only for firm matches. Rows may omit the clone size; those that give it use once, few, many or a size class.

CDR3nt: TGTGCCAGTGGCTATCGGACCGGGGAGCTGTTTTTT; CDR3aa: CASGYRTGELFF; d_gene: -; j_gene: TRBJ2-2; abundance: -; v_gene: TRBV19
CDR3nt: TGCGCCAGCAGCCTCCGACTGTCGAACACTGAAGCTTTCTTT; CDR3aa: CASSLRLSNTEAFF; d_gene: -; j_gene: TRBJ1-1; abundance: -; v_gene: TRBV4-1
CDR3nt: TGTGCCAGCAGGACGCTCCGGGACAACTCCTACAATGAGCAGTTCTTC; CDR3aa: CASRTLRDNSYNEQFF; d_gene: -; j_gene: TRBJ2-1; abundance: few; v_gene: TRBV28
CDR3nt: TGTGCCAGCAGCCTACAGGGGGCAAACACTGAAGCTTTCTTT; CDR3aa: CASSLQGANTEAFF; d_gene: TRBD1; j_gene: TRBJ1-1; abundance: -; v_gene: TRBV11-3
CDR3nt: TGTGCCAGCAGCATGGTCTCTGGAAACACCATATATTTT; CDR3aa: CASSMVSGNTIYF; d_gene: -; j_gene: TRBJ1-3; abundance: -; v_gene: TRBV5-4
CDR3nt: TGTGCCAGCAGACTGGGACAGGCGAACACCGGGGAGCTGTTTTTT; CDR3aa: CASRLGQANTGELFF; d_gene: TRBD1; j_gene: TRBJ2-2; abundance: once; v_gene: TRBV6-5
CDR3nt: TGTGCCAGCAGCTTGGCACTGAACACTGAAGCTTTCTTT; CDR3aa: CASSLALNTEAFF; d_gene: -; j_gene: TRBJ1-1; abundance: -; v_gene: TRBV7-6
CDR3nt: TGTGCCAGAAGCTTAGGGGGGGACATAAATCAGCCCCAGCATTTT; CDR3aa: CARSLGGDINQPQHF; d_gene: -; j_gene: TRBJ1-5; abundance: -; v_gene: TRBV7-5
CDR3nt: TGTGCCAGCAGCCGGAATGCCTACGAGCAGTACTTC; CDR3aa: CASSRNAYEQYF; d_gene: -; j_gene: TRBJ2-7; abundance: -; v_gene: TRBV5-5
CDR3nt: TGTGCCAGCAGTTTTGAACAGCTCAATGAGCAGTTCTTC; CDR3aa: CASSFEQLNEQFF; d_gene: -; j_gene: TRBJ2-1; abundance: -; v_gene: TRBV28